The clone carrying this T cell receptor (beta chain) occurred a few times. Its antigen is unknown. Before any sequencing was done, the ViraFEST assay used viral peptide pools to expand antigen-specific CD4+ T cells. The culture ran for under eleven days, and then CD4+ T cells were isolated. Either the mRNA-1273 or the BNT162b2 vaccine was given to participants as two doses. With 8.5 to 10 ug/ml peptides and 7.5 to 10 IU/ml IL-2, roughly 2.1 million PBMC per well were cultured. These data belong to a study of vaccination effects on CD4 cells after COVID-19. Germline lookup yields CDR1 SEHNR and CDR2 FQNEAQ (reference sequence). The CDR3 is made up of 14 amino acids. V shed 5 bases and J 4 bases; nucleotides not matched to a gene: 7. Sequenced by immunoSEQ multiplex PCR; TCRdb stores in-frame clones only, minus some. The sample lists about 66,000 clones, roughly 79% seen once, with roughly 0.94% in the top ten.

This specimen was CD4+ T cells from PBMCs cultured with HCoV-OC43 spike peptides, taken after COVID-19 vaccination. The subset here: HCoV-OC43 spike overlapping peptide pool stimulation. The chain is built from TRBV7-9 and TRBJ1-1; 7 bases are shared with TRBD1. The clonotype was recovered from a human donor who received a COVID-19 vaccine. CDR3 DNA: TGTGCCAGCAGCCCTAGACAGGGAAGCACTGAAGCTTTCTTT. It codes for CASSPRQGSTEAFF.